Listed below are T cell receptor beta chains from one sample, sequenced in a study of regulatory T cells in long-lasting Graves disease. TCRdb re-called the multiplex PCR reads with MiXCR, one entry per CDR3 protein. Of over 200,000 distinct CDR3 sequences listed, approximately 20% are singletons. Sample: peripheral blood mononuclear cells (PBMCs), taken at new diagnosis, from a patient treated with antithyroid drugs. Source of these receptors: a female donor with Graves disease. CDR3s include the opening cysteine and the closing phenylalanine or tryptophan. Each record gives: clone size, V gene, D gene, J gene, CDR3 protein, CDR3 DNA. The D gene is left open where the match is weak. Size values are once, few and many counts, or a class for expanded clones, and some rows have none.

many	TRBV30	.	TRBJ1-4	CAWSSGVGKLFF	TGTGCCTGGAGCTCAGGCGTCGGAAAACTGTTTTTT
many	TRBV7-9	.	TRBJ1-1	CASSLSPQNTEAFF	TGTGCCAGCAGCTTAAGTCCCCAAAACACTGAAGCTTTCTTT
many	TRBV11-2	.	TRBJ2-1	CASSPVNRGQKTDF	TGTGCCAGCAGCCCCGTTAACCGGGGGCAAAAAACCGACTTC
many	TRBV11-3	.	TRBJ1-1	CASSLGGGGGTEAFF	TGTGCCAGCAGCTTAGGAGGGGGGGGCGGCACTGAAGCTTTCTTT
.	TRBV9	.	TRBJ1-2	CASSAYRVEGYTF	TGTGCCAGCAGCGCCTACAGGGTGGAGGGCTACACCTTC
.	TRBV20-1	.	TRBJ1-3	CSARDHGPGNTIYF	TGCAGTGCTAGAGATCACGGACCTGGAAACACCATATATTTT
many	TRBV15	.	TRBJ1-1	CATSRDDVGMYTEAFF	TGTGCCACCAGCAGAGATGACGTCGGGATGTACACTGAAGCTTTCTTT
many	TRBV6-1	TRBD1	TRBJ1-1	CASSSGQGITEAFF	TGTGCCAGCAGCTCGGGACAGGGAATCACTGAAGCTTTCTTT
many	TRBV11-2	.	TRBJ2-7	CASSPEESFIYEQYF	TGTGCCAGCAGCCCGGAGGAGTCGTTTATCTACGAGCAGTACTTC
many	TRBV7-6	TRBD1	TRBJ2-7	CASSLGDSSYEQYF	TGTGCCAGCAGCTTAGGGGACAGTTCCTACGAGCAGTACTTC
many	TRBV29-1	.	TRBJ1-1	CSGSGALMNTEAFF	TGCAGCGGGTCAGGGGCCCTAATGAACACTGAAGCTTTCTTT
many	TRBV20-1	TRBD1	TRBJ1-2	CSATTGTGRYGYTF	TGCAGTGCCACTACAGGGACAGGGAGGTATGGCTACACCTTC
many	TRBV3-1	.	TRBJ1-3	CASSQGQGAGNTIYF	TGTGCCAGCAGCCAAGGACAAGGGGCTGGAAACACCATATATTTT
.	TRBV5-1	TRBD2	TRBJ2-1	CASSLGGRASYNEQFF	TGCGCCAGCAGCTTGGGGGGGAGGGCCTCCTACAATGAGCAGTTCTTC
.	TRBV19	.	TRBJ1-1	CASSIDRAVGNTEAFF	TGTGCCAGTAGTATAGACAGGGCCGTCGGGAACACTGAAGCTTTCTTT
many	TRBV29-1	.	TRBJ1-2	CSVEVQGAGYGYTF	TGCAGCGTTGAAGTTCAAGGGGCAGGCTATGGCTACACCTTC
many	TRBV5-1	TRBD1	TRBJ1-5	CASSSLTGEGNQPQHF	TGTGCCAGCAGCTCCCTGACAGGGGAGGGCAATCAGCCCCAGCATTTT
many	TRBV29-1	.	TRBJ2-1	CSVDSRTADNEQFF	TGCAGCGTTGACTCTCGGACAGCAGACAATGAGCAGTTCTTC
many	TRBV29-1	TRBD2	TRBJ2-1	CSVFPGLASSYNEQFF	TGCAGCGTTTTCCCGGGACTAGCGAGCTCCTACAATGAGCAGTTCTTC
many	TRBV20-1	TRBD1	TRBJ2-5	CSARPGDSEETQYF	TGCAGTGCTAGGCCCGGGGACAGCGAAGAGACCCAGTACTTC
once	TRBV6-5	.	TRBJ1-1	CASSYGEGGTNTEAFF	TGTGCCAGCAGTTACGGGGAGGGCGGAACCAACACTGAAGCTTTCTTT
many	TRBV7-6	.	TRBJ1-1	CASSLEWGDTEAFF	TGTGCCAGCAGCTTAGAATGGGGGGACACTGAAGCTTTCTTT
many	TRBV30	TRBD2	TRBJ2-1	CAWSDLADNEQFF	TGTGCCTGGAGTGACCTAGCGGACAATGAGCAGTTCTTC